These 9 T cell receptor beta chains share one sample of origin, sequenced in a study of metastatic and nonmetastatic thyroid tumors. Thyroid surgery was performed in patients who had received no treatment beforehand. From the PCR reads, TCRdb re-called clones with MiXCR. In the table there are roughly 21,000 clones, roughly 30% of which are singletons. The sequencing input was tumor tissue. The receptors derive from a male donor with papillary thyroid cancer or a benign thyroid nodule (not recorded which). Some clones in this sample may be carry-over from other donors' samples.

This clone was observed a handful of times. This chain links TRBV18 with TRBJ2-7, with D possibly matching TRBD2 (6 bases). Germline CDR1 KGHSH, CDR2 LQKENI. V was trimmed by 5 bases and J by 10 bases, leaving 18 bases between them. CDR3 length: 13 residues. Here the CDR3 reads CASSLEVPGEQYF. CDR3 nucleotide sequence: TGTGCCAGCTCATTAGAGGTCCCGGGGGAACAGTACTTC.

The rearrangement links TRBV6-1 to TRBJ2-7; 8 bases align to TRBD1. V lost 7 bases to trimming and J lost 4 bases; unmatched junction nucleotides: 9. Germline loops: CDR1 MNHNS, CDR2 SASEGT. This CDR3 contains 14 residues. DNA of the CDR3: TGTGCCAGCAAGGGGACAGGACACCCTTACGAGCAGTACTTC. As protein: CASKGTGHPYEQYF.

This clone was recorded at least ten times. The CDR3 DNA reads as TGTGCCAGCTCACAGGAACAGGGAAATGCGTTCACTGAAGCTTTCTTT. Translation gives CASSQEQGNAFTEAFF. The J gene is TRBJ1-1, the V gene TRBV18; tentative D call: TRBD1 (6 bases). The ends were cut back, 4 bases at V and 4 bases at J, with 19 bases in the middle. The CDR3 is 16 residues long. CDR1 and CDR2 (germline): KGHSH, LQKENI.

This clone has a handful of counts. CDR3 coding DNA: TGTGCCAGCAGTCGGACAGAATATGGCTACACCTTC. It translates to CASSRTEYGYTF. J is TRBJ1-2 and V is TRBV6-1, with D possibly matching TRBD1 (6 bases). The CDR3 spans 12 residues. Germline V gene data show CDR1 as MNHNS and CDR2 as SASEGT. Trimming stripped 5 bases from V and 5 bases from J, with 9 bases between.

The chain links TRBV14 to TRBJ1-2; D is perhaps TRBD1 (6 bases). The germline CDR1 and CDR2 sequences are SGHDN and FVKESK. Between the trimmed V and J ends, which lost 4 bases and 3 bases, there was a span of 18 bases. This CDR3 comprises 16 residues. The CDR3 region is CASSLTDRREDYGYTF. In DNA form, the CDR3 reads TGTGCCAGCAGCCTAACTGACAGGCGCGAGGACTATGGCTACACCTTC.

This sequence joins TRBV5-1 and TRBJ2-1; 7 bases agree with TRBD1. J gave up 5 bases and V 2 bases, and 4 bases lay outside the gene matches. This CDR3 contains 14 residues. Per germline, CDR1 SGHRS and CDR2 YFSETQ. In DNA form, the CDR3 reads TGCGCCAGCAGCTTCTACGACAGGGACAATGAGCAGTTCTTC. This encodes CASSFYDRDNEQFF.

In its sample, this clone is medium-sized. The CDR3 region is CSALTGTGPNEQYF. The CDR3, as DNA: TGCAGTGCTTTGACCGGGACAGGGCCTAACGAGCAGTACTTC. The chain joins TRBV20-1 to TRBJ2-7; 9 bases are a match to TRBD1. This CDR3 region has 14 residues. The V gene's germline CDR1 is DFQATT and CDR2 SNEGSKA (reference sequence). V dropped 5 bases and J dropped 5; count of bases not matched to a gene: 10.

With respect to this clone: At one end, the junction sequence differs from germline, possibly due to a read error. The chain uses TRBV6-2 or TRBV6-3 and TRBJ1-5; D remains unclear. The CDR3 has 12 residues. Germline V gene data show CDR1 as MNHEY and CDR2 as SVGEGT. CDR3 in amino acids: CASSYTGQPKHF. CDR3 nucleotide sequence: TGTGCCAGCAGTTATACGGGTCAGCCCAAGCATTTT.

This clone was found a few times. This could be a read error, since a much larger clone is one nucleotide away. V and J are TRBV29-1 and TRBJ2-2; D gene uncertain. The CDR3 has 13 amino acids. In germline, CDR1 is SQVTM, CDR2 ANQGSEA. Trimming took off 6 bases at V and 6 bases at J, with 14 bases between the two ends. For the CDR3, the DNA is TGCAGCGTCGCGATGTCCCCCGCCGGGGAGCTGTTTTTT. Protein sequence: CSVAMSPAGELFF.